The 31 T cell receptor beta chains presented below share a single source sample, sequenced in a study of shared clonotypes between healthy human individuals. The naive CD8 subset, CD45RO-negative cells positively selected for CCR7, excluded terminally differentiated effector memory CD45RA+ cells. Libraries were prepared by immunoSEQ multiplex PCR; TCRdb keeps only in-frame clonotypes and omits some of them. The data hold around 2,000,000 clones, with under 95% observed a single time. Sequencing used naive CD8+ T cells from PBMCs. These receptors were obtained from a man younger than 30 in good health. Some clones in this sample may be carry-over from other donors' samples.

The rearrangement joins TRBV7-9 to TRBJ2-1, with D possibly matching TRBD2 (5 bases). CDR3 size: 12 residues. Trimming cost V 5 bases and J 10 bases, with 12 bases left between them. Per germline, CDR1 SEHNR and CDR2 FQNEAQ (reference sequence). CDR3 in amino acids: CASSARDLEQFF. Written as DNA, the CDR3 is TGTGCCAGCAGCGCACGGGATCTCGAGCAGTTCTTC.

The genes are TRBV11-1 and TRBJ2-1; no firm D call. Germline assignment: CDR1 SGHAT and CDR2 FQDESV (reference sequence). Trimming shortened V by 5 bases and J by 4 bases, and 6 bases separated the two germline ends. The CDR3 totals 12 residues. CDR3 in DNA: TGTGCCAGCAGCCCCGGGTACAATGAGCAGTTCTTC. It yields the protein CASSPGYNEQFF. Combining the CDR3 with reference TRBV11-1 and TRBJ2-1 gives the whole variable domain EAEVAQSPRYKITEKSQAVAFWCDPISGHATLYWYRQILGQGPELLVQFQDESVVDDSQLPKDRFSAERLKGVDSTLKIQPAELGDSAMYLCASSPGYNEQFFGPGTRLTVL.

The CDR3, as DNA: TGTGCCAGCAGCTTGGAAGTCTTTTTTTGTATGGGCAGTAAGTGCAATCAGCCCCAGCATTTT. Its translation is CASSLEVFFCMGSKCNQPQHF. The chain is built from TRBV7-7 and TRBJ1-5; no definite D call. V shed 3 bases and J shed 2 bases, with 29 bases lying between them. The CDR3 is made up of 21 amino acids. In germline, CDR1 is SSHAT, CDR2 FNYEAQ (reference sequence).

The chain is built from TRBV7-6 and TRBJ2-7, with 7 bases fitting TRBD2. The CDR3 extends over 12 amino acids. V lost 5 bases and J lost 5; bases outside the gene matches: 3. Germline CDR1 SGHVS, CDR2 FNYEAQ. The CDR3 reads CASSGEGHEQYF. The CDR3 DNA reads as TGTGCCAGCAGCGGGGAGGGGCACGAGCAGTACTTC.

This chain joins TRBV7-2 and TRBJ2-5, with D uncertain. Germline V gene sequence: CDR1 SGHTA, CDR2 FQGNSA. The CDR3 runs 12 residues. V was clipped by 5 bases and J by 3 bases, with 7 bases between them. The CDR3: CASSHFKETQYF. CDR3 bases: TGTGCCAGCAGCCACTTTAAAGAGACCCAGTACTTC.

The CDR3 protein is CASSGGHVNEKLFF. Written as DNA, the CDR3 is TGTGCCAGCAGTGGGGGACACGTTAATGAAAAACTGTTTTTT. This rearrangement joins TRBV6-1 to TRBJ1-4; possibly TRBD1 for D (6 bases). The germline V and J ends were trimmed by 4 bases and 4 bases, with 10 bases remaining between them. This CDR3 is 14 amino acids long. The germline V gene encodes CDR1 MNHNS and CDR2 SASEGT.

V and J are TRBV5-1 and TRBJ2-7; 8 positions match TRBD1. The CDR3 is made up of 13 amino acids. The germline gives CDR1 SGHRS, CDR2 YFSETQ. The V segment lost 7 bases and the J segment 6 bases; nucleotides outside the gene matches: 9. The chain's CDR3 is CASHEGTGGEQYF. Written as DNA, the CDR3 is TGCGCCAGCCACGAAGGAACAGGGGGCGAGCAGTACTTC.

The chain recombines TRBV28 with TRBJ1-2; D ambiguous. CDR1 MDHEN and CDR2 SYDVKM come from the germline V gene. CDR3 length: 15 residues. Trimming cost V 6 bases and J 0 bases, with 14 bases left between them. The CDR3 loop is CASRPAGNANYGYTF. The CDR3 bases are TGTGCCAGCAGGCCCGCAGGCAACGCTAACTATGGCTACACCTTC.

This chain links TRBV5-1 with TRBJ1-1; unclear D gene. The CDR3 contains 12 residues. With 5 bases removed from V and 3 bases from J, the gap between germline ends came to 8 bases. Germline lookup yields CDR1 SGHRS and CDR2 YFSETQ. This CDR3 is CASSEGHTEAFF. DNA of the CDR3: TGCGCCAGCAGTGAAGGGCACACTGAAGCTTTCTTT. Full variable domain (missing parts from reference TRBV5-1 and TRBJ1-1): KAGVTQTPRYLIKTRGQQVTLSCSPISGHRSVSWYQQTPGQGLQFLFEYFSETQRNKGNFPGRFSGRQFSNSRSEMNVSTLELGDSALYLCASSEGHTEAFFGQGTRLTVV.

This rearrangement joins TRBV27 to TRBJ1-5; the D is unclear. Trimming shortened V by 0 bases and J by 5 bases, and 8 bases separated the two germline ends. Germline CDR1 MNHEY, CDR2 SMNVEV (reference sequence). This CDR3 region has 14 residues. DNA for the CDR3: TGTGCCAGCAGTTTATCTACTCCCGATCAGCCCCAGCATTTT. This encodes CASSLSTPDQPQHF.

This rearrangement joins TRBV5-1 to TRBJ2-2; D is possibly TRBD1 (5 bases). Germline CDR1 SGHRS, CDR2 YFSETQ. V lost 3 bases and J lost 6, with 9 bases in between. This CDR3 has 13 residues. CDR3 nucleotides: TGCGCCAGCAGCTCAGGGTTAGCCGGGGAGCTGTTTTTT. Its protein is CASSSGLAGELFF. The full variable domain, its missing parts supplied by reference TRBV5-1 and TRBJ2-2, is KAGVTQTPRYLIKTRGQQVTLSCSPISGHRSVSWYQQTPGQGLQFLFEYFSETQRNKGNFPGRFSGRQFSNSRSEMNVSTLELGDSALYLCASSSGLAGELFFGEGSRLTVL.

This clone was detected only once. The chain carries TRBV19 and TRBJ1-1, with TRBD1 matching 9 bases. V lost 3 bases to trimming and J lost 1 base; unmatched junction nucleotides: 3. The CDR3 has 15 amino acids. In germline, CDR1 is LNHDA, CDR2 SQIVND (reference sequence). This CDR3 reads CASSMDRGGNTEAFF. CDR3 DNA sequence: TGTGCCAGTAGTATGGACAGGGGTGGGAACACTGAAGCTTTCTTT.

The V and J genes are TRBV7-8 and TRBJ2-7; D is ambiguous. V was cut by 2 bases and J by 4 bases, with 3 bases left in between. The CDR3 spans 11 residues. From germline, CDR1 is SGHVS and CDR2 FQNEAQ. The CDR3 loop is CASSLPYEQYF. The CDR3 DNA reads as TGTGCCAGCAGCTTACCGTACGAGCAGTACTTC.

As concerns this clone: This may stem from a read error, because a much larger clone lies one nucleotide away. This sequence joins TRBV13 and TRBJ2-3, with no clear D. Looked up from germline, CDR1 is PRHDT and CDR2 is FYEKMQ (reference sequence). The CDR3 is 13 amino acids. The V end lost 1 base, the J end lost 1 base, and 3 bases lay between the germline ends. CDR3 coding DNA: TGTGCCAGCAGCTTAGAGGGCACAGATACGCAGTATTTT. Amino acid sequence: CASSLEGTDTQYF.

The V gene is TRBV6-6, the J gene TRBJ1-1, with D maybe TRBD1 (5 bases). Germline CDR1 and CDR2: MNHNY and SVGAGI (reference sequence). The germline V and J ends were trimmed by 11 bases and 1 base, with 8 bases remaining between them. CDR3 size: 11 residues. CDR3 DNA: TGTGCCGTGGGGGAGAACACTGAAGCTTTCTTT. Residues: CAVGENTEAFF.

The DNA for the CDR3 is TGTGCCAGCAGCTTAGGTCAGCCTGAGCAGTACTTC. It translates to CASSLGQPEQYF. J is TRBJ2-7 and V is TRBV11-1; no reliable D call. There are 12 residues in the CDR3. Looked up from germline, CDR1 is SGHAT and CDR2 is FQDESV (reference sequence). The V end was cut by 1 base, the J end by 7 bases, with 8 bases between.

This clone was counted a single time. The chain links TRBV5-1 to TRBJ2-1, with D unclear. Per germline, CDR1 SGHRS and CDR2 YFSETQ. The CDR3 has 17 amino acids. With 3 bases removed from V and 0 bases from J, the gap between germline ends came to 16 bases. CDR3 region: CASSSLPTIGSYNEQFF. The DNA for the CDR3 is TGCGCCAGCAGCTCCCTGCCAACTATCGGCTCCTACAATGAGCAGTTCTTC.

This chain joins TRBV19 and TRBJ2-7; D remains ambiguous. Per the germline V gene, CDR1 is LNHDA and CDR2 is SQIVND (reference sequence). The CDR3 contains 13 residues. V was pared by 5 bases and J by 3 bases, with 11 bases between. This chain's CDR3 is CASSPSYHYEQYF. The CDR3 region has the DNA TGTGCCAGTAGTCCTTCATACCACTACGAGCAGTACTTC.

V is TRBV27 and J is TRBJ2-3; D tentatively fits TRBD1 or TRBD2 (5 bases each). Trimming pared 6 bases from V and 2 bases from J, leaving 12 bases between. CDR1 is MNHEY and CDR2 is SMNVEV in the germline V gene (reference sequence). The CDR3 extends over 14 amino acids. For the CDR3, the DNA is TGTGCCAGCAGCTCCCGAGGGACCACAGATACGCAGTATTTT. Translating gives CASSSRGTTDTQYF.

DNA for the CDR3: TGTGCCAGCAGGATGAGGACAGGGGGTTACGAGCAGTACTTC. This encodes CASRMRTGGYEQYF. The chain carries TRBV27 and TRBJ2-7, with 10 bases lining up with TRBD1. The germline CDR1 and CDR2 sequences are MNHEY and SMNVEV (reference sequence). The CDR3 is 14 amino acids. With 6 bases clipped from V and 4 bases from J, the junction kept 6 bases outside the gene matches.

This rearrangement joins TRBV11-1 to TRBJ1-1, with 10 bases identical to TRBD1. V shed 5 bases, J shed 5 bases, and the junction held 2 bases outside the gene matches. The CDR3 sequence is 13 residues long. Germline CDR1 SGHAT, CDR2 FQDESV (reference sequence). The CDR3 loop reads CASSLGQGTEAFF. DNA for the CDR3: TGTGCCAGCAGCCTGGGACAGGGGACTGAAGCTTTCTTT.

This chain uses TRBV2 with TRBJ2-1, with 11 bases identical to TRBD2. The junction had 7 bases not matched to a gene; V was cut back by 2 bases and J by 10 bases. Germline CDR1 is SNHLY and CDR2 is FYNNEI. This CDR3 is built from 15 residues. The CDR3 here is CASSETSGSLEEQFF. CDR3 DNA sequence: TGTGCCAGCAGTGAAACTAGCGGGAGTCTAGAAGAGCAGTTCTTC.

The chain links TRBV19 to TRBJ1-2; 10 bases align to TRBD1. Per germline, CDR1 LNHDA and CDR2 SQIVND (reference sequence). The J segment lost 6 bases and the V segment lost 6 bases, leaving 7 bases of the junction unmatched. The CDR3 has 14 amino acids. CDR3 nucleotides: TGTGCCAGTAGCCCTGGACAGGGGGTAAATGGCTACACCTTC. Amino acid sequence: CASSPGQGVNGYTF.

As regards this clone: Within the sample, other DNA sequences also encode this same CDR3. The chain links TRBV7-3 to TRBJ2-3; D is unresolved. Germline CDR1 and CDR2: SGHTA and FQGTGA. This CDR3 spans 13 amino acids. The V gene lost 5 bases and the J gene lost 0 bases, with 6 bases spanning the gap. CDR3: CASSQDSTDTQYF. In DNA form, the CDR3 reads TGTGCCAGCAGCCAAGACAGCACAGATACGCAGTATTTT.

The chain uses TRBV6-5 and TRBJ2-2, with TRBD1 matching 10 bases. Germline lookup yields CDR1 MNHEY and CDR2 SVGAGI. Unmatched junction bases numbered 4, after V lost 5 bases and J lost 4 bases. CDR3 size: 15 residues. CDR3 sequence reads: CASSAWTGGTGELFF. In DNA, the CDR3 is TGTGCCAGCAGTGCCTGGACAGGGGGCACCGGGGAGCTGTTTTTT.

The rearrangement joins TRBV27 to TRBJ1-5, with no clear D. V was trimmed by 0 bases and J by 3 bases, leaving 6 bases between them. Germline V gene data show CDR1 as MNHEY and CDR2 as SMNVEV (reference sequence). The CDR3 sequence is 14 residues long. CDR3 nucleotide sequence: TGTGCCAGCAGTTTATCCCATTTCAATCAGCCCCAGCATTTT. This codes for CASSLSHFNQPQHF.

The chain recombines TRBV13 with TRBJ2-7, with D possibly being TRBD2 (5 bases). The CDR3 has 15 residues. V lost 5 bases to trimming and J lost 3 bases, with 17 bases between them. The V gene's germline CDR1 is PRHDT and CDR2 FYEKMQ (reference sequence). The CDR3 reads CASSPGRTDLYEQYF. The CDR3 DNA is TGTGCCAGCAGCCCGGGGAGAACGGACCTCTACGAGCAGTACTTC.

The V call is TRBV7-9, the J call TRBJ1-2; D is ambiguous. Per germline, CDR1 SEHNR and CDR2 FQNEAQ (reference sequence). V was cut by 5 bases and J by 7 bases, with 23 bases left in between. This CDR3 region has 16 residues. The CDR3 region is CASSHPAARSGSGYTF. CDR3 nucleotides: TGTGCCAGCAGCCACCCGGCTGCGCGGTCTGGGTCTGGCTACACCTTC.

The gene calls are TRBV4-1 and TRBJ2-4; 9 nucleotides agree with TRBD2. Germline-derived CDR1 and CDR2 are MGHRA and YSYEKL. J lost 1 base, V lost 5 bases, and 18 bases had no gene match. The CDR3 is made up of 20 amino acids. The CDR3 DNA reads TGCGCCAGCAGCTCCTCAGGGTTAGCGGGAGAGGGGTGGGCCAAAAACATTCAGTACTTC. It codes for CASSSSGLAGEGWAKNIQYF.

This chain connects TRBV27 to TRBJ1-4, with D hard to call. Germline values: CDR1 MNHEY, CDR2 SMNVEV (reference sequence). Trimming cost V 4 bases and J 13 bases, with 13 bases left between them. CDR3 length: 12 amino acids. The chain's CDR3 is CASSSHVDPLFF. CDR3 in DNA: TGTGCCAGCAGTTCGCACGTGGATCCACTGTTTTTT.

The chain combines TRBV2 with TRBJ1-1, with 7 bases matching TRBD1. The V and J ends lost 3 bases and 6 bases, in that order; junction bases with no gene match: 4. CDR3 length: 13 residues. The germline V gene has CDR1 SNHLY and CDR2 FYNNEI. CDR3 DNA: TGTGCCAGCAGTGACAGGGGGGGAGCTGAAGCTTTCTTT. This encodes CASSDRGGAEAFF.